The TCR beta chain described here comes from a study of cytomegalovirus exposure and HLA in healthy donors. Trimming removed 4 bases from V and 4 bases from J; junction bases left unmatched: 4. CDR1 and CDR2 from the germline V gene are SGHTS and YDEGEE. The CDR3 totals 14 residues. Concerning this clone itself: No antigen is known for it.

13 Jbeta primers and 60 Vbeta primers were used for the PCR. The repertoire was sequenced with immunoSEQ multiplex PCR; TCRdb's copy has only in-frame clones and lacks some. In the table there are 130,000 or so clones, around 70% of which are singletons. Findings of the study overall: The later analysis indicated that the majority of CMV-associated TCR beta chains appeared HLA-restricted.

This TCR was recovered from a woman aged 40 to 49 in good health and CMV-seropositive. The gene calls are TRBV5-8 and TRBJ2-2; 7 bases are shared with TRBD1. The sequenced material came from PBMCs. CDR3: CASSRGQLTGELFF. CDR3 sequence (DNA): TGTGCCAGCAGCCGGGGACAGCTCACCGGGGAGCTGTTTTTT. Variable domain in full (rest from reference TRBV5-8 and TRBJ2-2): EAGVTQSPTHLIKTRGQQATLRCSPISGHTSVYWYQQALGLGLQFLLWYDEGEERNRGNFPPRFSGRQFPNYSSELNVNALELEDSALYLCASSRGQLTGELFFGEGSRLTVL.